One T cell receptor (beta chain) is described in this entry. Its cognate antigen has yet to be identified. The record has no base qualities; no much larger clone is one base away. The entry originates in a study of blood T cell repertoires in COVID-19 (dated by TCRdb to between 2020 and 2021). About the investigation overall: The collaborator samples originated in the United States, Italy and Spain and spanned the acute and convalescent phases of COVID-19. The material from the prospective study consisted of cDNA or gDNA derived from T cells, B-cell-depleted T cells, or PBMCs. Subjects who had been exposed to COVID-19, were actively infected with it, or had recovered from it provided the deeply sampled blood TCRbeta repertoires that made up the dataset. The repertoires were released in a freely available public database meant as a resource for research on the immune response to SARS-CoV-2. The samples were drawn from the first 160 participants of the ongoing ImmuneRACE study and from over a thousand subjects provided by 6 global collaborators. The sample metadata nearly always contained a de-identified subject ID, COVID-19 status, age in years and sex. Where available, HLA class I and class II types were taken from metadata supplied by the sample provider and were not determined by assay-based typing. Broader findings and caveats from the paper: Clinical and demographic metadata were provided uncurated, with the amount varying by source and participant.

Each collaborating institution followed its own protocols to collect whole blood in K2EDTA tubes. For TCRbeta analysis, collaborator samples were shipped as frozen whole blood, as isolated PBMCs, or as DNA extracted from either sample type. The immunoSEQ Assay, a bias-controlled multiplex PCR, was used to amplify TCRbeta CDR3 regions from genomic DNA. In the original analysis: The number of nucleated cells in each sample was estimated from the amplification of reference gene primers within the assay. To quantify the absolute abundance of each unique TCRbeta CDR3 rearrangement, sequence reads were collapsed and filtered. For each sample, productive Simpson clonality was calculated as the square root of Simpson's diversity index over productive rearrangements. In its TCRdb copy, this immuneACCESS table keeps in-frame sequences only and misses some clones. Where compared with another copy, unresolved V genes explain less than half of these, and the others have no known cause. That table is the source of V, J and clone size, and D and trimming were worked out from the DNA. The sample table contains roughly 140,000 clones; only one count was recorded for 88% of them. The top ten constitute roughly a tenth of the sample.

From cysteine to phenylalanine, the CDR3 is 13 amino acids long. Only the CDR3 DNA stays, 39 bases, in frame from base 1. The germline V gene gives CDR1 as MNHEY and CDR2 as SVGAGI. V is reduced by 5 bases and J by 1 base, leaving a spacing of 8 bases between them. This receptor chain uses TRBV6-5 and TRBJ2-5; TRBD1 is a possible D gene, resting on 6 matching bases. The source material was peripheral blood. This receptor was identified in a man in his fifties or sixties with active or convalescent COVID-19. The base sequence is TGTGCCAGCAGTCTGGACAGCCAAGAGACCCAGTACTTC. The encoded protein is CASSLDSQETQYF.